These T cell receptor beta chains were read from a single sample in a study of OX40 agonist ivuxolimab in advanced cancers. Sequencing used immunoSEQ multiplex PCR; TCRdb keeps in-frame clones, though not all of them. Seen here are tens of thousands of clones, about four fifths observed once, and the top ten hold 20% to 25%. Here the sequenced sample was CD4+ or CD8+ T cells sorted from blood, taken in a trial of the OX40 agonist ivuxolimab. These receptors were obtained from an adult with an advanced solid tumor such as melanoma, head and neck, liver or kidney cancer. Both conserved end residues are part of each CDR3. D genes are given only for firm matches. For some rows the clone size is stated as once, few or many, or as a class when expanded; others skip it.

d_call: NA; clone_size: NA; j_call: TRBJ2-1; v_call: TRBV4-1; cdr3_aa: CASSRIPGGEQFF; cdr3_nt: TGCGCCAGCAGCCGGATTCCCGGGGGTGAGCAGTTCTTC
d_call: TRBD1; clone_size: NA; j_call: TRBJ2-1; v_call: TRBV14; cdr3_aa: CASSQGTGGEQFF; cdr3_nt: TGTGCCAGCAGCCAGGGGACAGGGGGTGAGCAGTTCTTC
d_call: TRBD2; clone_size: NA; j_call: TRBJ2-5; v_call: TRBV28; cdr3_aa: CASSLRLAGETQYF; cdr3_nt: TGTGCCAGCAGTTTACGACTAGCAGGAGAGACCCAGTACTTC
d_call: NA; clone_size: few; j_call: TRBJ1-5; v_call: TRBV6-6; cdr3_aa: CASSLDSDQPQHF; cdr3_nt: TGTGCCAGCAGCCTTGACAGTGATCAGCCCCAGCATTTT
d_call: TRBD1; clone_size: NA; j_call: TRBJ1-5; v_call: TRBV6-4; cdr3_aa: CASRTRIPGQGDNQPQHF; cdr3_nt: TGTGCCAGCAGGACCCGGATCCCGGGACAGGGGGACAATCAGCCCCAGCATTTT
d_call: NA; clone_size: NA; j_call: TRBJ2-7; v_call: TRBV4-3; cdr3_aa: CASSQLGGEQYF; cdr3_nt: TGCGCCAGCAGCCAGTTGGGTGGCGAGCAGTACTTC
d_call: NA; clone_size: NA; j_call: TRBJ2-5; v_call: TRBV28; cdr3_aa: CASSSWTEVGEQYF; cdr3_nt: TGTGCCAGCAGTTCCTGGACAGAGGTGGGAGAGCAGTACTTC
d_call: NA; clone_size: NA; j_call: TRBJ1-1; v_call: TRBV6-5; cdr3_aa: CATAGGTGRNTEAFF; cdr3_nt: TGTGCCACCGCGGGGGGTACAGGCAGGAACACTGAAGCTTTCTTT
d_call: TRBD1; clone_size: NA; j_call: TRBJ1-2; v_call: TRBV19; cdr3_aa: CASSNRQGRYTF; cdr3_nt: TGTGCCAGTAGTAATCGACAGGGACGCTACACCTTC
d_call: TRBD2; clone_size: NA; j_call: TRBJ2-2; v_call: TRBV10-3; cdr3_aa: CAISGTSGSTGELFF; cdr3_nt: TGTGCCATCAGTGGGACTAGCGGTTCCACCGGGGAGCTGTTTTTT
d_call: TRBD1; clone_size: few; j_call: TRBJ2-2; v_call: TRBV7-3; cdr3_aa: CASSSQGLATTGELFF; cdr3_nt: TGTGCCAGCAGCTCACAGGGGTTAGCGACCACCGGGGAGCTGTTTTTT
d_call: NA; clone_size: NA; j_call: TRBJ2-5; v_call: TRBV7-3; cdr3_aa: CASSKGDGTHQETQYF; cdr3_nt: TGTGCCAGCAGCAAGGGGGACGGGACACATCAAGAGACCCAGTACTTC
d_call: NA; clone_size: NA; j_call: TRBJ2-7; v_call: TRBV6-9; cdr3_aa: CASSGSYEQYF; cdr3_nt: TGTGCCAGCAGCGGATCCTACGAGCAGTACTTC
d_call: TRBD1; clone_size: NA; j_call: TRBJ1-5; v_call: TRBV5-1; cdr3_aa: CASSLGGQANQPQHF; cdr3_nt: TGCGCCAGCAGCTTGGGAGGACAGGCAAATCAGCCCCAGCATTTT
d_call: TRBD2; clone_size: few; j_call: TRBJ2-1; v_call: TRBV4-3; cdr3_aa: CASSQDPLSGSSYNEQFF; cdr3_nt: TGCGCCAGCAGCCAAGATCCCCTCAGCGGGAGCTCCTACAATGAGCAGTTCTTC
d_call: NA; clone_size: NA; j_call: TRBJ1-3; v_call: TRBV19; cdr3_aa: CASTPRSALTGNTIYF; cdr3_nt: TGTGCCAGTACTCCCCGGTCGGCACTTACTGGAAACACCATATATTTT
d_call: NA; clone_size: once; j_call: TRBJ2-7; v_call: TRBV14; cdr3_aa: CASSQDGRTYEQYF; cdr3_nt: TGTGCCAGCAGCCAAGATGGCAGGACCTACGAGCAGTACTTC
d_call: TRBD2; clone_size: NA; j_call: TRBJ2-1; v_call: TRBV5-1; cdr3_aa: CASSPRTSGGAGNEQFF; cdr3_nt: TGCGCCAGCAGCCCCCGGACTAGCGGGGGGGCGGGCAATGAGCAGTTCTTC
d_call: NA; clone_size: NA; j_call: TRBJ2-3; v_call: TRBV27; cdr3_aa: CASSQPASTDTQYF; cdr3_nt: TGTGCCAGCAGCCAACCGGCTAGCACAGATACGCAGTATTTT
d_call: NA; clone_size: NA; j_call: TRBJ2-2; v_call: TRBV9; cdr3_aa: CASSVGFLGGANTGELFF; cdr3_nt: TGTGCCAGCAGCGTAGGTTTTCTTGGCGGGGCGAACACCGGGGAGCTGTTTTTT
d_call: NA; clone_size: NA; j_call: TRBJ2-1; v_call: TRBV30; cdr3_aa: CAWSYYNEQFF; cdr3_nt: TGTGCCTGGTCATACTACAATGAGCAGTTCTTC